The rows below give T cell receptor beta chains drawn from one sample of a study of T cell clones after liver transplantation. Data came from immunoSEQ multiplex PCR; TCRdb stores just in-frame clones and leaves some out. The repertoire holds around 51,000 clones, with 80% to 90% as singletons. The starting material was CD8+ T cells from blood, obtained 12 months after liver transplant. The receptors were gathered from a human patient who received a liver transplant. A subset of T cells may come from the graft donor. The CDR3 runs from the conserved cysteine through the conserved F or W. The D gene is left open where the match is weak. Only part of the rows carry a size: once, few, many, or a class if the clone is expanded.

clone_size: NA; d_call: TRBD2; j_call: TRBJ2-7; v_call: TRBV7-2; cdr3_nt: TGTGCCAGCAGCTTACTCCATAGCGGGACTGGGTCCTACGAGCAGTACTTC; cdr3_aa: CASSLLHSGTGSYEQYF
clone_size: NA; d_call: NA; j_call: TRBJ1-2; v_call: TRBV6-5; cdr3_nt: TGTGCCAGCAGTTACGGTCCGGGATACTATGGCTACACCTTC; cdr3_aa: CASSYGPGYYGYTF
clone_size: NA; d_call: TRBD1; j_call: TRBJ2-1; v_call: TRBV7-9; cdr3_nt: TGTGCCAGCAGCTTAGCGCGGGCGGGACAGGGTATAATCTTC; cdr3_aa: CASSLARAGQGIIF
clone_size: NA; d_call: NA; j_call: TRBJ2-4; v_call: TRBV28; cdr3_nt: TGTGCCAGCAGTTTTTCGGGGAACATTCAGTACTTC; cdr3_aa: CASSFSGNIQYF
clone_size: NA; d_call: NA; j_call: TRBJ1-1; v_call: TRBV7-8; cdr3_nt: TGTGCCAGCAGCTTAGTGGGGGCTGAAGCTTTCTTT; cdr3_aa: CASSLVGAEAFF
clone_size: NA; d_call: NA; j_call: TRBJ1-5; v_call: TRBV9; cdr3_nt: TGTGCCAGCAGCTCCGGACCCAGCCAGGGTCAGCCCCAGCATTTT; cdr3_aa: CASSSGPSQGQPQHF
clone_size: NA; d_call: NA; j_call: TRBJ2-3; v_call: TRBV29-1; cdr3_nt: TGCAGCGTTGTGCCGGGTAGCACAGATACGCAGTATTTT; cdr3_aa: CSVVPGSTDTQYF
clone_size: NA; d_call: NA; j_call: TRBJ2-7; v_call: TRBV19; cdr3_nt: TGTGCCAGTATGGGAGGTTTCGACGAGCAGTACTTC; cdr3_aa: CASMGGFDEQYF
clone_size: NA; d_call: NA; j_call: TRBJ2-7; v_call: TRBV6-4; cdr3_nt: TGTGCCAGCAGTGACTCCGGGGGACCCCACGCCTGCGAGCAGTACTTC; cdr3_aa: CASSDSGGPHACEQYF
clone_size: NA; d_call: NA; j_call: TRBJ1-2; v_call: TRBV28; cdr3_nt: TGTGCCAGCAGTTCCCACAGGTTAACTAGAGTTCCTGGCTACACCTTC; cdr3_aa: CASSSHRLTRVPGYTF
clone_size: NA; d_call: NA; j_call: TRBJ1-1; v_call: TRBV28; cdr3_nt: TGTGCCAGCAGTTTATCGGCAGACATGAACACTGAAGCTTTCTTT; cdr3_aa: CASSLSADMNTEAFF
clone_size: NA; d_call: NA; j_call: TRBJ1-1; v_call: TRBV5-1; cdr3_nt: TGCGCCAGCAGCGACGGGGGCCCACGAGGGAACACTGAAGCTTTCTTT; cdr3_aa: CASSDGGPRGNTEAFF
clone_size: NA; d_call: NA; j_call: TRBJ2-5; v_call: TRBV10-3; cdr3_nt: TGTGCCATCAGTGGTAGGCAGGCCCAAGAGACCCAGTACTTC; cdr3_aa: CAISGRQAQETQYF
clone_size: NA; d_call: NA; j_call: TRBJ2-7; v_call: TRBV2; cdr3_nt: TGTGCCAGCAGTGTCCACTTCTACGAGCAGTACTTC; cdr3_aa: CASSVHFYEQYF
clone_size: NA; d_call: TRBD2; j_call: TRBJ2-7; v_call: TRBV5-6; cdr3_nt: TGTGCCAGCAGCCAAGAGACTAGCTCGGGAGAGCAGTACTTC; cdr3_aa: CASSQETSSGEQYF
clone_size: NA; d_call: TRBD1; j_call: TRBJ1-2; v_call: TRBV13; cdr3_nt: TGTGCCAGCAGCATGGGACAGAAGTATGGCTACACCTTC; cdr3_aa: CASSMGQKYGYTF
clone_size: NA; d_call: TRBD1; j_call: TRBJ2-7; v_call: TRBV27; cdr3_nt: TGTGCCAGCAGTTTATCGGGACAGTTCAACTACGAGCAGTACTTC; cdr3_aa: CASSLSGQFNYEQYF
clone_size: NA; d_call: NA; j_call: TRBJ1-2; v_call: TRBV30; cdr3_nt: TGTGCCTGGACGGAGGTTGGAGTCGGAACCTTCTATGGCTACACCTTC; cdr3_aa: CAWTEVGVGTFYGYTF
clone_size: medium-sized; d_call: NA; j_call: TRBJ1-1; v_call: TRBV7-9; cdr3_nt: TGTGCCAGCAGCTTAGCCCTGGGGGGCACTGAAGCTTTCTTT; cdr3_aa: CASSLALGGTEAFF
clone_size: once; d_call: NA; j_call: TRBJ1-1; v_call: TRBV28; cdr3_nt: TGTGCCAGCAGTTTATGGACCATGAACACTGAAGCTTTCTTT; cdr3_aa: CASSLWTMNTEAFF
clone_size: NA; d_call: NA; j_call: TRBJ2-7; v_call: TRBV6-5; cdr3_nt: TGTGCCAGTGGGACTCGGAGGAGCTACGAGCAGTACTTC; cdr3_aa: CASGTRRSYEQYF
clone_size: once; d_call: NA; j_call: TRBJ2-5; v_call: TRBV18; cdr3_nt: TGTGCCAGCTCAGTAACGGAGACCCAGTACTTC; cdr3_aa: CASSVTETQYF
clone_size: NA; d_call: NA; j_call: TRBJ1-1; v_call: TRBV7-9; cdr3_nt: TGTGCCAGCAGTCTTGGAACTGAAGCTTTCTTT; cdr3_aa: CASSLGTEAFF
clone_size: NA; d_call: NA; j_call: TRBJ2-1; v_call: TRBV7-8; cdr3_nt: TGTGCCAGCAGCTTCGGGCCTTACAATGAGCAGTTCTTC; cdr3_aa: CASSFGPYNEQFF
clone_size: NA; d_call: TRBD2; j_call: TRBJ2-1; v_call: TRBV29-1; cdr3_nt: TGCAGCGTTAGTCCTAGCGGGAGATATGAGCAGTTCTTC; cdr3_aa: CSVSPSGRYEQFF
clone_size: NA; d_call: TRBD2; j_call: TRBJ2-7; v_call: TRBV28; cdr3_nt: TGTGCCAGCAGCGTCCGGGGACTAGCGGCCTACGAGCAGTACTTC; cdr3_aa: CASSVRGLAAYEQYF
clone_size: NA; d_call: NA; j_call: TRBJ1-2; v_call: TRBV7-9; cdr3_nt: TGTGCCAGCAGCCCAGTGGGGGAAAATGGCTACACCTTC; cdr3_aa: CASSPVGENGYTF
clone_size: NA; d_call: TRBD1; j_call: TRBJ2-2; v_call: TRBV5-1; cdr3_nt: TGCGCCAGCAGCGTGGACAGGGATCACCCCACGAACACCGGGGAGCTGTTTTTT; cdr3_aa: CASSVDRDHPTNTGELFF
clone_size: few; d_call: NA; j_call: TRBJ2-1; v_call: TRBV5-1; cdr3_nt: TGCGCCAGCAGCTTGTCCAGCCCGAGGAGCGGTCATGAGCAGTTCTTC; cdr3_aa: CASSLSSPRSGHEQFF
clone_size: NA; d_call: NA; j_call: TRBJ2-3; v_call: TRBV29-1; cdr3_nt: TGCAGCGTTGACCCGAACACAGATACGCAGTATTTT; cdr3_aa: CSVDPNTDTQYF
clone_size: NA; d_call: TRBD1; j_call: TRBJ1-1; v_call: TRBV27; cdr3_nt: TGTGCCAGCAGCTCCGGACAGGGCCTATACAAGAACACTGAAGCTTTCTTT; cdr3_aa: CASSSGQGLYKNTEAFF
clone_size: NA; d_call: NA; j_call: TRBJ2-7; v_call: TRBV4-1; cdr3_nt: TGCGCCAGCAGCCAAGAGACCTCTTACGAGCAGTACTTC; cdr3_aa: CASSQETSYEQYF
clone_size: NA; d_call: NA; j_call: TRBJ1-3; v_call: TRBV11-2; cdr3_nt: TGTGCCAGCAGCCCTCGTCAGTGGAATGCTGGAAACACCATATATTTT; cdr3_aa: CASSPRQWNAGNTIYF
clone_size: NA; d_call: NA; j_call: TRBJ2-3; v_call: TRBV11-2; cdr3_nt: TGTGCCAGCAGGCAAGGGGGACGGGCAACCTCCCTCACAGATACGCAGTATTTT; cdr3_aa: CASRQGGRATSLTDTQYF
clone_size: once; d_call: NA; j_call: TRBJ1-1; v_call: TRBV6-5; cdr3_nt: TGTGCCAGCAGTTTGCATATGAACACTGAAGCTTTCTTT; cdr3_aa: CASSLHMNTEAFF
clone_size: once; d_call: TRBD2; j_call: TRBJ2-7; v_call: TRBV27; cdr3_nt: TGTGCCAGCAGTTTCACTAGCGGGAGTTACGAGCAGTACTTC; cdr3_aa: CASSFTSGSYEQYF
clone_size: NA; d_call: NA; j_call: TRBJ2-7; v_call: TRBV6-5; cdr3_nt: TGTGCCAGCAGTGCGACGGCCTACGAGCAGTACTTC; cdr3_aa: CASSATAYEQYF
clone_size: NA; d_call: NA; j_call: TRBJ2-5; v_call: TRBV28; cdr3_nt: TGTGCCAGCAGTTCTCCGGGACCTAGGGAGACCCAGTACTTC; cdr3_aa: CASSSPGPRETQYF
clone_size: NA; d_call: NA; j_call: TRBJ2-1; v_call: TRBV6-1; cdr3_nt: TGTGCCAGCAGTGAAAAGAGCGGACGGGGCAATGAGCAGTTCTTC; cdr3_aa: CASSEKSGRGNEQFF